The 8 T cell receptor beta chains given below trace back to one sample, sequenced in a study of T cells in Graves' hyperthyroidism and ophthalmopathy. Regions amplified from RNA transcripts were the TCR beta CDR3 regions. A set of HTBI primers served as the primers for a first-round RT-PCR of the TCR CDR3. Each CDR3 protein gets one entry after TCRdb re-called the multiplex PCR reads with MiXCR. The table includes a few hundred thousand distinct CDR3 sequences, 18% detected once. The specimen sequenced was blood. The origin of the receptors is a man between 18 and 35 years old with Graves' ophthalmopathy.

This clonotype was picked up many times. V gene TRBV3-1 combines with J gene TRBJ1-1; no clear D. Trimming shortened V by 0 bases and J by 3 bases, and 5 bases separated the two germline ends. This CDR3 is built from 13 residues. Germline V gene lookup returns CDR1 LGHDT and CDR2 YNNKEL (reference sequence). The CDR3 DNA follows: TGTGCCAGCAGCCAAGATCCGGACACTGAAGCTTTCTTT. It yields the protein CASSQDPDTEAFF. The complete variable domain, with remaining parts taken from reference TRBV3-1 and TRBJ1-1, reads DTAVSQTPKYLVTQMGNDKSIKCEQNLGHDTMYWYKQDSKKFLKIMFSYNNKELIINETVPNRFSPKSPDKAHLNLHINSLELGDSAVYFCASSQDPDTEAFFGQGTRLTVV.

This clonotype was counted at least ten times. The chain couples TRBV5-1 to TRBJ2-1; D might be TRBD2 (5 bases). In germline, CDR1 is SGHRS, CDR2 YFSETQ. V dropped 4 bases and J dropped 4 bases, with 12 bases sitting between them. This CDR3 has 14 amino acids. CDR3 in amino acids: CASSLEADYNEQFF. DNA of the CDR3: TGCGCCAGCAGCCTGGAGGCAGATTACAATGAGCAGTTCTTC.

This clonotype is a singleton in its sample. The chain recombines TRBV5-1 with TRBJ2-3, with 7 bases identical to TRBD2. CDR1 and CDR2 from the germline V gene are SGHRS and YFSETQ. This CDR3 spans 14 amino acids. Trimming cost V 4 bases and J 2 bases; bases outside gene matches: 4. The CDR3 is CASSAGTNTDTQYF. CDR3 in DNA: TGCGCCAGCAGCGCCGGGACTAACACAGATACGCAGTATTTT.

Many counts were recorded for this clonotype. J is TRBJ1-1 and V is TRBV29-1; D possibly corresponds to TRBD1 (5 bases). The V end was cut by 7 bases, the J end by 5 bases, with 11 bases between. The CDR3 runs 11 residues. Germline loops: CDR1 SQVTM, CDR2 ANQGSEA. CDR3 sequence (DNA): TGCAGCGGCGCACAGGAAACTGAAGCTTTCTTT. Translating gives CSGAQETEAFF.

This clonotype was observed at least ten times. The rearrangement joins TRBV20-1 to TRBJ2-7; D unclear. The CDR3 consists of 13 residues. Trimming removed 6 bases at V and 3 bases at J, with 15 bases between. Germline loops: CDR1 DFQATT, CDR2 SNEGSKA (reference sequence). This CDR3 is CSARNPDHYEQYF. The CDR3 DNA reads TGCAGTGCCCGGAATCCGGACCACTACGAGCAGTACTTC.

This clonotype was counted at least ten times. This chain joins TRBV5-1 and TRBJ2-1, with D perhaps TRBD1 (5 bases). The CDR3 loop spans 16 amino acids. Germline CDR1 SGHRS, CDR2 YFSETQ. Trimming removed 6 bases at V and 7 bases at J, with 23 bases between. This CDR3 is CASNPRAVPLGNEQFF. Here the CDR3 DNA reads TGCGCCAGCAACCCCAGGGCGGTGCCATTGGGTAATGAGCAGTTCTTC.

This clonotype has a handful of counts. This rearrangement joins TRBV29-1 to TRBJ2-7; D is possibly TRBD1 or TRBD2 (6 bases each). The CDR3 is 16 amino acids. Germline V CDR1 and CDR2: SQVTM, ANQGSEA. The V end lost 4 bases, the J end lost 2 bases, and 21 bases lay between the germline ends. The DNA of the CDR3 is TGCAGCGTTGTTCCCTTGGAGGGGGGCGCAACCTACGAGCAGTACTTC. Protein: CSVVPLEGGATYEQYF.

This clonotype was seen only a few times. The V gene is TRBV6-1, the J gene TRBJ1-4; no clear D gene. CDR1 and CDR2 from the germline V gene are MNHNS and SASEGT. The CDR3 has 14 residues. V shed 5 bases and J shed 8 bases, with 15 bases lying between them. The CDR3 DNA is TGTGCCAGCAGTCCTCGACGACCCCAGGAAAAACTGTTTTTT. It is translated as CASSPRRPQEKLFF.